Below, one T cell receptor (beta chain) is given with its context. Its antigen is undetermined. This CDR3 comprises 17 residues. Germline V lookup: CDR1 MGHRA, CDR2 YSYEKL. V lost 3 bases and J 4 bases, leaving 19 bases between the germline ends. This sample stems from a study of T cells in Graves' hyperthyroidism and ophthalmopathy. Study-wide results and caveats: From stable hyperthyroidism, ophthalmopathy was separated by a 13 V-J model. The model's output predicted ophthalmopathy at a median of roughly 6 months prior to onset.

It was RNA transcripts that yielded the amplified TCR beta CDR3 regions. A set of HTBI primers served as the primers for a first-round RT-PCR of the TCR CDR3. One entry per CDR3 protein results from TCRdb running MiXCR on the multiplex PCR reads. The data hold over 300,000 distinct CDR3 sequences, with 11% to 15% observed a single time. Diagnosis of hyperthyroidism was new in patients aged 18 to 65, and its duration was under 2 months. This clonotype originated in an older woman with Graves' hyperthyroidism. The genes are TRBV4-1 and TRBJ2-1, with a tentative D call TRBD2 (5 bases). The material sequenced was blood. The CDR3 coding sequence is TGCGCCAGCAGCCAGATAATGCCAGCCGACTATTACAATGAGCAGTTCTTC. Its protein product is CASSQIMPADYYNEQFF.